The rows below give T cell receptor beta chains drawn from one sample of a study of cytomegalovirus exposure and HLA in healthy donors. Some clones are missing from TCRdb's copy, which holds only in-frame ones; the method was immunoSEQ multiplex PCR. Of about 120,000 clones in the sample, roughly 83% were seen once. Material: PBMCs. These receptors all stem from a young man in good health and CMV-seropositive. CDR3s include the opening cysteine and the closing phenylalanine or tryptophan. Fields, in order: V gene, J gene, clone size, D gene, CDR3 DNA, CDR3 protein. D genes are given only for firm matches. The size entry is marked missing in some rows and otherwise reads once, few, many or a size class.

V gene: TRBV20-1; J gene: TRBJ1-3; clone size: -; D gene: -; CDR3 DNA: TGCAGTGGAAGGGGGGGAAACACCATATATTTT; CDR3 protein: CSGRGGNTIYF
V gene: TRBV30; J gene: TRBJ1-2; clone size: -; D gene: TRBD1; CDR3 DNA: TGTGCCTGGAGTATAGACAGGGGACCAAGCTACACCTTC; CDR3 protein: CAWSIDRGPSYTF
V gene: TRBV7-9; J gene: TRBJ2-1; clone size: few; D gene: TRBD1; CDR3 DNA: TGTGCCAGCAGTTTAGGGGGGACAGGGGACGGCAATGAGCAGTTCTTC; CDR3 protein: CASSLGGTGDGNEQFF
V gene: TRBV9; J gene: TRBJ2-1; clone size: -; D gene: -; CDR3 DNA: TGTGCCAGCAGCGTAGGACAAATTCGCCCCTACAATGAGCAGTTCTTC; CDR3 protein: CASSVGQIRPYNEQFF
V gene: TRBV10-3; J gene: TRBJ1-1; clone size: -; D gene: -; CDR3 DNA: TGTGCCATCAGCGACACGGAGGCGGCTGAAGCTTTCTTT; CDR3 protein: CAISDTEAAEAFF
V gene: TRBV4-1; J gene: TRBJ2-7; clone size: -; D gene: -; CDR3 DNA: TGCGCCAGCAGCCCCTTAGGGGGACCGACCTACGAGCAGTACTTC; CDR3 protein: CASSPLGGPTYEQYF
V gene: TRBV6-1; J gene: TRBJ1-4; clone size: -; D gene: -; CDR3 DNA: TGTGCCAGCACTTCTGACGGGACTACTAATGAAAAACTGTTTTTT; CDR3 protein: CASTSDGTTNEKLFF
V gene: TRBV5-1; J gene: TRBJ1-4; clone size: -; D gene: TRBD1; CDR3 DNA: TGCGCCAGCAGCTTCGGGACAGACGCTGAAAAACTGTTTTTT; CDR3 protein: CASSFGTDAEKLFF
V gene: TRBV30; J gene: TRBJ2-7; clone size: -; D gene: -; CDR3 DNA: TGTGCCTGGAGTGTAGTAATATCCTACGAGCAGTACTTC; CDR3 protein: CAWSVVISYEQYF
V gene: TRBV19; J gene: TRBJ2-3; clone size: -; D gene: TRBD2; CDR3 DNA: TGTGCCAGTAGTCCCACCCGGACTAGCGCGACAGATACGCAGTATTTT; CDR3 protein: CASSPTRTSATDTQYF
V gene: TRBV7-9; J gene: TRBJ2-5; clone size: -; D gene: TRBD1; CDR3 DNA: TGTGCCAGCAGCCCAGGGACAGCCCAAGAGACCCAGTACTTC; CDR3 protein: CASSPGTAQETQYF
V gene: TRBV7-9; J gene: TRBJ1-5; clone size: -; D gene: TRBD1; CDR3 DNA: TGTGCCAGCAGTCAGGGGGTGGTCGACAATCAGCCCCAGCATTTT; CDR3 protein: CASSQGVVDNQPQHF
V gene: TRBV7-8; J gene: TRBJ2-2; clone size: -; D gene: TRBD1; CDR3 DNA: TGTGCCAGCAGCTTAGCGCTCGGGACAGGGGAGACCGGGGAGCTGTTTTTT; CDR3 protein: CASSLALGTGETGELFF
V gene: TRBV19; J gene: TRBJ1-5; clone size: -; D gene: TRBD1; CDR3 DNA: TGTGCCAGTAGTACCTCACAGGGGGCTAGCAATCAGCCCCAGCATTTT; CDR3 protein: CASSTSQGASNQPQHF
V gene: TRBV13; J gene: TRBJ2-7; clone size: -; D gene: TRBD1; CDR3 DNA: TGTGCCAGCAGCTCCCGCGCCCCGACAGGGGCCTGGGACGAGCAGTACTTC; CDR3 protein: CASSSRAPTGAWDEQYF
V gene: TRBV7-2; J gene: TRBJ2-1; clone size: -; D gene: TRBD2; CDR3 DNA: TGTGCCAGCAGCTTCAGCGGGGGCTCTTACAATGAGCAGTTCTTC; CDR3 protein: CASSFSGGSYNEQFF
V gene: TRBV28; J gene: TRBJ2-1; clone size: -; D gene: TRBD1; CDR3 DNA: TGTGCCAGCAGTTTAAGTTTGGGACAGGGATACAATGAGCAGTTCTTC; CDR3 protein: CASSLSLGQGYNEQFF
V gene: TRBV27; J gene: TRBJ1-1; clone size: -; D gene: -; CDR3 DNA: TGTGCCAGCAGTTTGACAGTAAACACTGAAGCTTTCTTT; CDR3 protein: CASSLTVNTEAFF
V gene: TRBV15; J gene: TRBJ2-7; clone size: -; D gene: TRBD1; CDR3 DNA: TGTGCCACCAGCAGAGATCTCGCAGGGGGCTACGAGCAGTACTTC; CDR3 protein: CATSRDLAGGYEQYF
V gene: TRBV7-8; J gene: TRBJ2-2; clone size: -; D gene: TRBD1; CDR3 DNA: TGTGCCAGCAGCCTTCGACAGGGGCGCGACACCGGGGAGCTGTTTTTT; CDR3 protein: CASSLRQGRDTGELFF
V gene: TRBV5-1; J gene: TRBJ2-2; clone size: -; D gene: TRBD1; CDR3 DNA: TGCGCCAGCAGCACTCGACAGGGGTCGGTGAACACCGGGGAGCTGTTTTTT; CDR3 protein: CASSTRQGSVNTGELFF
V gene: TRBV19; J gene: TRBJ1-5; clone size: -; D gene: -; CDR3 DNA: TGTGCCAGTAGTATACGGGGGGGAGAGCAGCCCCAGCATTTT; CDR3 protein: CASSIRGGEQPQHF
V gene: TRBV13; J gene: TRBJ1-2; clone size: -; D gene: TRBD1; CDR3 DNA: TGTGCCAGCAGCTCGAGGGACAGGGGGCTCCACTATGGCTACACCTTC; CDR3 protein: CASSSRDRGLHYGYTF
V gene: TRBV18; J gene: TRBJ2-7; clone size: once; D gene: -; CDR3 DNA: TGTGCCAGCTCGTCGGGGGACTCCTACGAGCAGTACTTC; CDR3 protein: CASSSGDSYEQYF
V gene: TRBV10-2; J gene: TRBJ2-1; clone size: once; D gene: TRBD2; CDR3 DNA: TGCGCCAGCAGTGAGGGGACTAGCGGGGGGGGAGGCAATGAGCAGTTCTTC; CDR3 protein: CASSEGTSGGGGNEQFF
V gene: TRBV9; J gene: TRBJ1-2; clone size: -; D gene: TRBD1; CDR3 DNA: TGTGCCAGCAGCGTAGCTCCGGACAGGGAGGTGGGCTATGGCTACACCTTC; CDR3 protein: CASSVAPDREVGYGYTF
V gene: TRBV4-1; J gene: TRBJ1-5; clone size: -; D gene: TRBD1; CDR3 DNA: TGCGCCAGCAGCCAAGTTCGGACTACAGGGGAGCCCCAGCATTTT; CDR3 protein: CASSQVRTTGEPQHF
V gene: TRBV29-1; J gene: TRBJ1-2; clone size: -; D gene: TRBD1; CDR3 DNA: TGCAGCGCCGAGACAGGGGCCTATGGCTACACCTTC; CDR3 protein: CSAETGAYGYTF
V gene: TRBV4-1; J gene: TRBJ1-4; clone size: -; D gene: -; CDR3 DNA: TGCGCCAGCAGCCAGGGGGCGCCCACTAATGAAAAACTGTTTTTT; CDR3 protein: CASSQGAPTNEKLFF
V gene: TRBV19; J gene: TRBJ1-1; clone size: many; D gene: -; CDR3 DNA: TGTGCCAGTAGTGACAGCTTGAACACTGAAGCTTTCTTT; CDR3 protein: CASSDSLNTEAFF
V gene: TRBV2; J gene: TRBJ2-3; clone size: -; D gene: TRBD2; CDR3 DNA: TGTGCCAGCAGTACTAGCGGGGGGGCAAATACGCAGTATTTT; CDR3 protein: CASSTSGGANTQYF
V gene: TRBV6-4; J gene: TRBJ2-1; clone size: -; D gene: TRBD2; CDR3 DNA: TGTGCCAGCAGTGACTCGGCGGGGGGGGGTGAGCAGTTCTTC; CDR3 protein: CASSDSAGGGEQFF
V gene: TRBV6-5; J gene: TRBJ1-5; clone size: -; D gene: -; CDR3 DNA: TGTGCCAGCAGTTCAGTAAACGCCAATCAGCCCCAGCATTTT; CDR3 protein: CASSSVNANQPQHF
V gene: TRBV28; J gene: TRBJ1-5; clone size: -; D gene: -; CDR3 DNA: TGTGCCAGCAGTTTTGTAGGACAGTCCAATCAGCCCCAGCATTTT; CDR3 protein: CASSFVGQSNQPQHF
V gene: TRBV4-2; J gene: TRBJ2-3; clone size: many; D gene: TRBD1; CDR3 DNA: TGTGCCAGCAGCTTCGGGACAGCAAGAGATACGCAGTATTTT; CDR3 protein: CASSFGTARDTQYF
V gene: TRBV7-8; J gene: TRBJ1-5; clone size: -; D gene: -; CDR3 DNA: TGTGCCAGCAGCTTAGGGCCCGGGCAGCCCCAGCATTTT; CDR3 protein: CASSLGPGQPQHF
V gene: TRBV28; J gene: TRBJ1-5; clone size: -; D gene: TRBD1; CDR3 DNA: TGTGCCAGCAGTTTCGGGACAGAGTTCTATAGCAATCAGCCCCAGCATTTT; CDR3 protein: CASSFGTEFYSNQPQHF
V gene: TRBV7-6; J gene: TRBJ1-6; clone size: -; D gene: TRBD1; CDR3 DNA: TGTGCCAGCAGCTTAAACCAGGGGGCGGATAATTCACCCCTCCACTTT; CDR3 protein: CASSLNQGADNSPLHF
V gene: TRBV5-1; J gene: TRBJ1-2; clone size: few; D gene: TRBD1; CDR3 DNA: TGCGCCAGCAGCTTGTCCGGGACAGGGACCGGCTACACCTTC; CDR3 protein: CASSLSGTGTGYTF
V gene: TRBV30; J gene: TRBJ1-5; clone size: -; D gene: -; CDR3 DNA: TGTGCCTGGAGTGTACCGCCAGGGGTGTATAGCAATCAGCCCCAGCATTTT; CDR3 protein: CAWSVPPGVYSNQPQHF
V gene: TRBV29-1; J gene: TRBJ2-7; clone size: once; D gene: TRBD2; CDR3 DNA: TGCAGCGTTAGCGGGGGGGCCGGGGAGCAGTACTTC; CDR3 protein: CSVSGGAGEQYF
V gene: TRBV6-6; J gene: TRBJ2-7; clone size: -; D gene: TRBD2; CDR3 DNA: TGTGCCAGCTCTCTCGGCGGGGGGGACCACGAGCAGTACTTC; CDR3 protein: CASSLGGGDHEQYF
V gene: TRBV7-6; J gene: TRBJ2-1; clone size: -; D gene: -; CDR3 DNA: TGTGCCAGCAGCCCATCGGGTTATGAGCAGTTCTTC; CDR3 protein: CASSPSGYEQFF
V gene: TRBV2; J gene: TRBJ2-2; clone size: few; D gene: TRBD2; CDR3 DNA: TGTGCCAGCAGTGTAGATAGCGGGGGGGTGAACACCGGGGAGCTGTTTTTT; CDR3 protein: CASSVDSGGVNTGELFF
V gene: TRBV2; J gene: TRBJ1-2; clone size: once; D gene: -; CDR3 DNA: TGTGCCAGCAGTGAATCTGCGGGGGGAACTTACTATGGCTACACCTTC; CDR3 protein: CASSESAGGTYYGYTF
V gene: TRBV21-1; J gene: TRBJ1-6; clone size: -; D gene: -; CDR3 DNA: TGTGCCAGCAGCGGGACAGAGGATAATTCACCCCTCCACTTT; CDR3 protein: CASSGTEDNSPLHF
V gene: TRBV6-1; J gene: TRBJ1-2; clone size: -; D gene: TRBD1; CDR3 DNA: TGTGCCAGCAGAAGGGACAGAGGTGGCTACACCTTC; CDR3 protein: CASRRDRGGYTF
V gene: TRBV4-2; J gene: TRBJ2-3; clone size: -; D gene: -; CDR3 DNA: TGTGCCAGCAGCCGGGGGGCGGGAGACACAGATACGCAGTATTTT; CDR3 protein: CASSRGAGDTDTQYF
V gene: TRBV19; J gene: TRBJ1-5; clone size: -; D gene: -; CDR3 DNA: TGTGCCAGTAGTACCCAGGGGACCAATCAGCCCCAGCATTTT; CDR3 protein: CASSTQGTNQPQHF
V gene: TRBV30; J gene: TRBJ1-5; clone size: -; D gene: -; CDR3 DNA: TGTGCCTGGAGCCAAGGGGGGAGGGTGGTTCAGCCCCAGCATTTT; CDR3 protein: CAWSQGGRVVQPQHF
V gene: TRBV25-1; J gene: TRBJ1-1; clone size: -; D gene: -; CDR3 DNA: TGTGCCAGCAGATACCCAGGAATAGCTTTCTTT; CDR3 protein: CASRYPGIAFF
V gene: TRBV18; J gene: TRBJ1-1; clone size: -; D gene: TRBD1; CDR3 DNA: TGTGCCAGCTCACTCAACCAGGGGGCCTACACTGAAGCTTTCTTT; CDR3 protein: CASSLNQGAYTEAFF